The next 12 T cell receptor beta chains were all read from a single sample in a study of blood T cell repertoires in COVID-19. Profiled with immunoSEQ multiplex PCR; TCRdb holds only in-frame clones, not every one. The sample holds about 84,000 clones; over 70% are singletons and the top ten take roughly 40%. Sequenced sample: peripheral blood. The receptors stem from an elderly man with active or convalescent COVID-19.

This chain connects TRBV12-5 to TRBJ2-5, with TRBD2 identical over 10 bases. V dropped 1 base and J dropped 2; count of bases not matched to a gene: 10. Germline assignment: CDR1 LGHNT and CDR2 FRNRAP. This CDR3 spans 18 amino acids. The CDR3 DNA follows: TGTGCTAGTGGTTTGGAGCTAGCGGGGGCTCGGATACAAGAGACCCAGTACTTC. Its translation is CASGLELAGARIQETQYF.

V usage is TRBV9 and J usage is TRBJ2-7; 8 nucleotides agree with TRBD1. The germline V gene encodes CDR1 SGDLS and CDR2 YYNGEE. The ends lost 2 bases at V and 6 bases at J; junction bases unmatched: 7. This CDR3 comprises 14 residues. For the CDR3, the DNA is TGTGCCAGCAGCGTGCAGGGGGCAGGGCGCGAGCAGTACTTC. It encodes CASSVQGAGREQYF.

This chain connects TRBV4-3 to TRBJ2-1, with 12 bases aligning to TRBD2. CDR3 length: 16 amino acids. Germline assignment: CDR1 LGHNA and CDR2 YSLEER. V gave up 3 bases and J gave up 13 bases; unmatched junction bases: 13. CDR3 in DNA: TGCGCCAGCAGCCACAACGGACTAGCGGGACTTAATAGACAGTTCTTC. This sequence encodes CASSHNGLAGLNRQFF.

The CDR3 protein is CAISESGNRDRVLYQPQHF. For the CDR3, the DNA is TGTGCCATCAGTGAGTCTGGTAACCGGGACAGAGTACTCTATCAGCCCCAGCATTTT. The gene calls are TRBV10-3 and TRBJ1-5, with 7 bases that match TRBD1. V was pared by 0 bases and J by 5 bases, with 16 bases of the junction left unmatched. Germline V CDR1 and CDR2: ENHRY, SYGVKD. This CDR3 spans 19 amino acids.

This sequence joins TRBV5-1 and TRBJ2-1; D is unclear. CDR3 length equals 18 residues. V gave up 4 bases and J gave up 0 bases, with 20 bases separating them. Germline CDR1 SGHRS, CDR2 YFSETQ. The CDR3 reads CASSPPHGGISSYNEQFF. The CDR3 DNA reads as TGCGCCAGCAGCCCCCCGCACGGCGGAATCAGCTCCTACAATGAGCAGTTCTTC.

V is TRBV2 and J is TRBJ2-3, with D unresolved. The CDR3 is 13 residues long. CDR1 and CDR2 (germline): SNHLY, FYNNEI. V lost 4 bases and J lost 5, with 10 bases in between. The CDR3 DNA follows: TGTGCCAGCAGTGCCGAGATCGGAGATACGCAGTATTTT. Translating it yields CASSAEIGDTQYF.

This clone appeared a few times. The sample contains more than one DNA sequence encoding this CDR3. The chain recombines TRBV28 with TRBJ2-2; 7 bases align to TRBD2. Germline-derived CDR1 and CDR2 are MDHEN and SYDVKM. J was trimmed by 2 bases and V by 6 bases; bases with no gene match: 6. The CDR3 is 15 amino acids. Here the CDR3 reads CASSLGLFNTGELFF. The CDR3, as DNA: TGTGCCAGCAGCCTGGGACTATTCAACACCGGGGAGCTGTTTTTT.

The gene calls are TRBV29-1 and TRBJ1-1, with D possibly TRBD1 on 5 matching bases. Germline CDR1 is SQVTM and CDR2 is ANQGSEA. There are 12 residues in the CDR3. The chain's CDR3 is CTLGGVSTEAFF. The CDR3 DNA follows: TGCACCCTGGGAGGGGTGAGCACTGAAGCTTTCTTT.

This clone was counted a few times. The rearrangement links TRBV29-1 to TRBJ2-2; 7 bases line up with TRBD1. Unmatched junction bases numbered 10, after V lost 7 bases and J lost 2 bases. The CDR3 has 15 amino acids. CDR1 SQVTM and CDR2 ANQGSEA come from the germline V gene. CDR3 nucleotides: TGCAGCGGGGCCGTAGGACAGGCAAACACCGGGGAGCTGTTTTTT. It codes for CSGAVGQANTGELFF.

The rearrangement uses TRBV7-9 and TRBJ2-5; D might be TRBD2 (5 bases). V lost 7 bases to trimming and J lost 5 bases, with 14 bases between them. CDR1 and CDR2 (germline): SEHNR, FQNEAQ (reference sequence). This CDR3 contains 13 residues. The CDR3 sequence is CASTKDSGETQYF. For the CDR3, the DNA is TGTGCCAGCACCAAGGACTCGGGGGAGACCCAGTACTTC. Filled out from reference TRBV7-9 and TRBJ2-5, the complete variable domain reads DTGVSQNPRHKITKRGQNVTFRCDPISEHNRLYWYRQTLGQGPEFLTYFQNEAQLEKSRLLSDRFSAERPKGSFSTLEIQRTEQGDSAMYLCASTKDSGETQYFGPGTRLLVL.

The chain has TRBV5-8 and TRBJ2-7, with a possible D match to TRBD2 (6 bases). V was pared by 1 base and J by 7 bases, with 12 bases between. From germline, CDR1 is SGHTS and CDR2 YDEGEE. This CDR3 has 13 amino acids. The CDR3 loop is CASSLRPAGEQYF. The CDR3 region has the DNA TGTGCCAGCAGCTTGAGACCCGCGGGAGAGCAGTACTTC. Based on the CDR3 plus reference TRBV5-8 and TRBJ2-7, the full variable domain is EAGVTQSPTHLIKTRGQQATLRCSPISGHTSVYWYQQALGLGLQFLLWYDEGEERNRGNFPPRFSGRQFPNYSSELNVNALELEDSALYLCASSLRPAGEQYFGPGTRLTVT.

Only one count was recorded for this clone. The CDR3 DNA follows: TGTGCCAGATCACCGACAGGGGACTCCTATAATTCACCCCTCCACTTT. Translated: CARSPTGDSYNSPLHF. The J gene is TRBJ1-6, the V gene TRBV2; 8 nucleotides line up with TRBD1. CDR3 length: 16 residues. Germline V gives CDR1 SNHLY, CDR2 FYNNEI. V lost 9 bases, J lost 0 bases, and 7 bases stayed unmatched.